The entry below gives a single T cell receptor beta chain sequence along with its context. The antigen is not known. MiXCR was run by TCRdb on the reads, yielding one entry per CDR3 protein. Counted here are around 450,000 distinct CDR3 sequences, around 10% occurring once; the ten biggest clones make up roughly 10%. This sample is drawn from a study of T cell repertoires in cytomegalovirus infection. Study information: Indications of both CMV infection and matching HLA type were provided by public TCR beta signatures.

Study outcomes and limitations: Summed frequency of shared TCR beta families picked out CMV carriers who also had the relevant HLA. Ex vivo responses were dominated by HLA-C-restricted CMV-specific TCR beta clonotypes.

This TCR came from a human donor in good health (CMV status not recorded). Some clones in this sample may be carry-over from other donors' samples. The specimen sequenced was PBMCs.

The CDR3 loop reads CSARELTKDGYTF. In DNA, the CDR3 is TGCAGTGCTAGGGAACTCACGAAGGATGGCTACACCTTC. This sequence joins TRBV20-1 and TRBJ1-2, with D uncertain. CDR1 DFQATT and CDR2 SNEGSKA come from the germline V gene (reference sequence). The germline V and J ends were trimmed by 3 bases and 6 bases, with 14 bases remaining between them. The CDR3 has 13 residues.